This TCR beta chain was sequenced during a study of CD8 T cells in Susac syndrome. RNA in amounts of roughly 0.5 to 1 ug was reverse transcribed with random hexamers. From the immunoSEQ multiplex PCR reads, TCRdb called clonotypes with MiXCR, one entry per CDR3 protein. The table includes some 110,000 distinct CDR3 sequences, 93% detected once. Sequencing of TCR beta was performed on blood CD8+ and CD4+ T cells. Those who served as multiple sclerosis controls were treatment-naive patients with stable or active relapsing-remitting disease. As to this clonotype: What it binds is unknown.

Study-level findings and limits: The study's TCR sequencing and HLA analysis covered a relatively small number of individuals, and the study acknowledged this.

Sequenced sample: CD4+ T cells from PBMCs. The TCR comes from a human donor with multiple sclerosis.

Here the CDR3 DNA reads TGTGCCAGCAGGCCGACAGGGGCCTCTGGCTACACCTTC. Its protein product is CASRPTGASGYTF. V gene TRBV6-4 combines with J gene TRBJ1-2; TRBD1 aligns across 8 bases. Trimming removed 6 bases from V and 7 bases from J; junction bases left unmatched: 7. CDR1 MRHNA and CDR2 SNTAGT come from the germline V gene. The CDR3 runs to 13 residues.